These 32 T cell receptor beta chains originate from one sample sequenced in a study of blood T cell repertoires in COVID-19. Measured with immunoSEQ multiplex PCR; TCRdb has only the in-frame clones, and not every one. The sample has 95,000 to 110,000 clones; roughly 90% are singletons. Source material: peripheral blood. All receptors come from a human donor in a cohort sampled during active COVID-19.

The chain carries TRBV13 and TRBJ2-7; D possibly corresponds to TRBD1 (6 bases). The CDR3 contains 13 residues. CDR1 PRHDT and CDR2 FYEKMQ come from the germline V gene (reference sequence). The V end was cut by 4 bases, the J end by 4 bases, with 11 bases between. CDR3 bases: TGTGCCAGCAGCTGGTCCCAGGGGTACGAGCAGTACTTC. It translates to CASSWSQGYEQYF.

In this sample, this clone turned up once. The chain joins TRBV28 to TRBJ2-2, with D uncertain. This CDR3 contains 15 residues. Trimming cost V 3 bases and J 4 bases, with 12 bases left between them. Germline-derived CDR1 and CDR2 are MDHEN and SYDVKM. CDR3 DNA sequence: TGTGCCAGCAGTTTCGGTTTGCGGATCACCGGGGAGCTGTTTTTT. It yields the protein CASSFGLRITGELFF.

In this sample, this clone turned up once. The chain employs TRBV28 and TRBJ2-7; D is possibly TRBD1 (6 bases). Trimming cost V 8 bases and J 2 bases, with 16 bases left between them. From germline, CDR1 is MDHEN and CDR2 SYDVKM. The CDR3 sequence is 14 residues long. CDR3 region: CASSENRVPYEQYF. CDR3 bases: TGTGCCAGCTCCGAGAACAGGGTACCCTACGAGCAGTACTTC. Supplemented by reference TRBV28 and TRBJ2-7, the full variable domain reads DVKVTQSSRYLVKRTGEKVFLECVQDMDHENMFWYRQDPGLGLRLIYFSYDVKMKEKGDIPEGYSVSREKKERFSLILESASTNQTSMYLCASSENRVPYEQYFGPGTRLTVT.

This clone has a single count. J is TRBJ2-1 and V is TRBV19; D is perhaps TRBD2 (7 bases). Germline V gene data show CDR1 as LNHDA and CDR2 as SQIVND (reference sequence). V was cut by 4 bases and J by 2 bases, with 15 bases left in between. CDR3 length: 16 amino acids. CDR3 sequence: CASSTGGGGAYNEQFF. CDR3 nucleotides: TGTGCCAGTAGTACTGGGGGGGGCGGCGCCTACAATGAGCAGTTCTTC.

CDR3 coding DNA: TGTGCCAGTAGTATAGGGACTACACCCTACGAGCAGTACTTC. It codes for CASSIGTTPYEQYF. The J gene is TRBJ2-7, the V gene TRBV19; a possible D gene is TRBD2 (6 bases). CDR3 size: 14 residues. Germline values: CDR1 LNHDA, CDR2 SQIVND (reference sequence). V lost 1 base, J lost 2 bases, and 9 bases lay in between.

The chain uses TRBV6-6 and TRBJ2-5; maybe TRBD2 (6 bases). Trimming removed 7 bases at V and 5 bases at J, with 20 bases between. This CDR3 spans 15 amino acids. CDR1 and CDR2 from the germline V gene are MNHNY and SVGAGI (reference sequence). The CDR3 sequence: CASTPRGVFEETQYF. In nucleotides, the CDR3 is TGTGCCAGCACCCCCCGCGGGGTCTTCGAGGAGACCCAGTACTTC.

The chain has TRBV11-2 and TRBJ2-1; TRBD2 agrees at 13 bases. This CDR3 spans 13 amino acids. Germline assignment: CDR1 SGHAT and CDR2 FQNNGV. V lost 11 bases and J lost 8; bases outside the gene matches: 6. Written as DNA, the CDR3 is TGTGCCTCATTACTAGCGGGAGGGGATGAGCAGTTCTTC. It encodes CASLLAGGDEQFF.

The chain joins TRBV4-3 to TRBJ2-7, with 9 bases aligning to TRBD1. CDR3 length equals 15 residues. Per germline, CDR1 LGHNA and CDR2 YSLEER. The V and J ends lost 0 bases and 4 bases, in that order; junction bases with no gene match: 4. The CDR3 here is CASSQEGQGRYEQYF. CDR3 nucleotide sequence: TGCGCCAGCAGCCAAGAAGGACAGGGGCGGTACGAGCAGTACTTC.

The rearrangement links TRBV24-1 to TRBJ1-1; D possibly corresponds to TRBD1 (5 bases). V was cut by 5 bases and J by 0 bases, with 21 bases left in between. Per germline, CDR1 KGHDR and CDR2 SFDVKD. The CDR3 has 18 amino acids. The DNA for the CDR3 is TGTGCCACCAGTGCAAGGGGCCCAGGGAAACGCATGAACACTGAAGCTTTCTTT. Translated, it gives CATSARGPGKRMNTEAFF.

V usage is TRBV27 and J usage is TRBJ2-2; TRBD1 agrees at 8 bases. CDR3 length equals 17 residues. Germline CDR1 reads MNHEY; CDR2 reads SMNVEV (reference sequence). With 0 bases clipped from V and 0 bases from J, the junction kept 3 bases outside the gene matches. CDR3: CASSLSGQGSNTGELFF. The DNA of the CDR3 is TGTGCCAGCAGTTTATCCGGACAGGGTTCGAACACCGGGGAGCTGTTTTTT.

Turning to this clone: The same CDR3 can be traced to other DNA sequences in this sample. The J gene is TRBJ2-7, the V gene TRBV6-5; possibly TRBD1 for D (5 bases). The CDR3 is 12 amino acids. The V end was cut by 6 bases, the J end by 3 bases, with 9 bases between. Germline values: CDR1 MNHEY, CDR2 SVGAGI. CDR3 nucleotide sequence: TGTGCCAGCAGGGGCGACAGCTACGAGCAGTACTTC. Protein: CASRGDSYEQYF.

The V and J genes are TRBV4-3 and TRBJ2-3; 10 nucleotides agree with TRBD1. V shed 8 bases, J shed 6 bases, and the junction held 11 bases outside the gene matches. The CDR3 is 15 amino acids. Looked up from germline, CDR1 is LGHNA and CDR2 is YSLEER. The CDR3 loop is CASGPDRGLGDTQYF. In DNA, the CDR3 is TGCGCCAGCGGTCCTGACAGGGGGCTGGGGGATACGCAGTATTTT.

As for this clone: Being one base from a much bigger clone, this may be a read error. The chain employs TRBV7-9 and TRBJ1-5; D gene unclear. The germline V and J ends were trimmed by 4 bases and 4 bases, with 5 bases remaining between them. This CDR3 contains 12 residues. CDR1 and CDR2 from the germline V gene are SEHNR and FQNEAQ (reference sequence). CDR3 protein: CASSSTNQPQHF. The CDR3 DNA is TGTGCCAGCAGCTCCACTAATCAGCCCCAGCATTTT.

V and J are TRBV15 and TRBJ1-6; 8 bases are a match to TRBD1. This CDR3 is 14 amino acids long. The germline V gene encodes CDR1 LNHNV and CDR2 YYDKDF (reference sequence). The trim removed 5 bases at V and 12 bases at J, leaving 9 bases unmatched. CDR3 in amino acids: CATSGGQGPKPLHF. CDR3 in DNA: TGTGCCACCAGCGGAGGACAGGGACCTAAACCCCTCCACTTT.

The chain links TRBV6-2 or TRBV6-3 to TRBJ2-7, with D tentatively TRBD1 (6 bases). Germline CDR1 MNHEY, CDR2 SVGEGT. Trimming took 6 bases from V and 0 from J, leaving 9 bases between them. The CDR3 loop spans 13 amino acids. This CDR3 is CASSRGGSYEQYF. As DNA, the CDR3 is TGTGCCAGCAGCAGAGGGGGCTCCTACGAGCAGTACTTC.

The CDR3 bases are TGTGCCAGCAGCCAACAACAGGGGAGTAATGGAAACACCATATATTTT. Translation: CASSQQQGSNGNTIYF. V usage is TRBV3-1 (or the pseudogene TRBV3-2) and J usage is TRBJ1-3; the match to TRBD1 covers 7 bases. V lost 2 bases and J lost 3; bases outside the gene matches: 7. In germline, CDR1 is LGHDT, CDR2 YNNKEL (reference sequence). This CDR3 is 16 amino acids long.

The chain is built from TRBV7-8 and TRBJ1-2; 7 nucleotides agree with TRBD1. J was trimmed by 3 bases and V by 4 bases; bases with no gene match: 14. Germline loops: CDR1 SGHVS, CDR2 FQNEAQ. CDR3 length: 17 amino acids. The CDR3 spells CASSSSTPGTAYYGYTF. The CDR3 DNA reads TGTGCCAGCAGCTCAAGCACCCCCGGGACAGCGTACTATGGCTACACCTTC.

The CDR3 coding sequence is TGTGCCTGGAGTGAGGTCCAGGGATACGAGCAGTACTTC. Amino acids: CAWSEVQGYEQYF. The V call is TRBV30, the J call TRBJ2-7; a weak D match, TRBD1 (5 bases). This CDR3 region has 13 residues. Germline loops: CDR1 GTSNPN, CDR2 SVGIG (reference sequence). Trimming shortened V by 1 base and J by 4 bases, and 11 bases separated the two germline ends.

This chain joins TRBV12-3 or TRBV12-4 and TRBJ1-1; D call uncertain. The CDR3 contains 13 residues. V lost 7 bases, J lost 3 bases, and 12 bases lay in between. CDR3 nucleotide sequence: TGTGCCAGCACTTCGCAGGTGGACACTGAAGCTTTCTTT. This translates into CASTSQVDTEAFF.

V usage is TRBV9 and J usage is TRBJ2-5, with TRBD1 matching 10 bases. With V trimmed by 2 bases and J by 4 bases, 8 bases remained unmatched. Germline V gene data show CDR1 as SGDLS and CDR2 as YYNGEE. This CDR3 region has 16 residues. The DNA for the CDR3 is TGTGCCAGCAGCGTTTACGGACAGGGGGTTCGAGAGACCCAGTACTTC. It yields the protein CASSVYGQGVRETQYF.

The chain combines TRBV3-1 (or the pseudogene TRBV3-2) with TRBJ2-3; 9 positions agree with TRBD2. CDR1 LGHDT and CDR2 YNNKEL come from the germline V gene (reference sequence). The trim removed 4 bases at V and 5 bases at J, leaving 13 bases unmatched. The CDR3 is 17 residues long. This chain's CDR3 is CASSPPPAREGRDTQYF. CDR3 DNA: TGTGCCAGCAGCCCCCCCCCGGCGCGGGAGGGCAGAGATACGCAGTATTTT.

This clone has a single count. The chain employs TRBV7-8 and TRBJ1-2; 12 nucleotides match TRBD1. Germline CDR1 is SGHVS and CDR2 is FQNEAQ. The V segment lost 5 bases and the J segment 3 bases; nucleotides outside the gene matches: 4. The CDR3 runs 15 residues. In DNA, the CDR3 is TGTGCCAGCAGCCGGGACAGGGGGCTGGACTATGGCTACACCTTC. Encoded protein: CASSRDRGLDYGYTF.

In DNA form, the CDR3 reads TGTGCTAGTGGGTCGACCGGGACAGGGTATTCCACCGGGGAGCTGTTTTTT. Protein: CASGSTGTGYSTGELFF. The chain carries TRBV12-5 and TRBJ2-2, with TRBD1 identical over 9 bases. The CDR3 spans 17 residues. V was clipped by 6 bases and J by 4 bases; unmatched bases: 12. Germline V CDR1 and CDR2: LGHNT, FRNRAP. Looking up the rest from reference TRBV12-5 and TRBJ2-2 gives the full variable domain: DARVTQTPRHKVTEMGQEVTMRCQPILGHNTVFWYRQTMMQGLELLAYFRNRAPLDDSGMPKDRFSAEMPDATLATLKIQPSEPRDSAVYFCASGSTGTGYSTGELFFGEGSRLTVL.

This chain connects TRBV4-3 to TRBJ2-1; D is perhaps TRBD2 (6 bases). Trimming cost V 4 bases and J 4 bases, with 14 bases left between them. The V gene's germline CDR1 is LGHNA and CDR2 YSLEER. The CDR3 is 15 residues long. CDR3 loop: CASSPTGGYYNEQFF. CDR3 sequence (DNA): TGCGCCAGCAGCCCAACCGGGGGTTATTACAATGAGCAGTTCTTC.

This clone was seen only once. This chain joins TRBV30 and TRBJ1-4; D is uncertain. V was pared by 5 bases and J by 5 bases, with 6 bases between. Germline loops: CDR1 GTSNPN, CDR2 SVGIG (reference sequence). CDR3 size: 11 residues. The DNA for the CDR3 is TGTGCCTGGGCGGGAAATGAAAAACTGTTTTTT. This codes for CAWAGNEKLFF.

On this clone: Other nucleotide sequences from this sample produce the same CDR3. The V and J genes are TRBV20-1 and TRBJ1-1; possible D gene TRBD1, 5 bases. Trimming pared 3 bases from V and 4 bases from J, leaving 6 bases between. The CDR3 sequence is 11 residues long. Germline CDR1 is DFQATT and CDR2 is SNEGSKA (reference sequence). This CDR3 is CSASRGTEAFF. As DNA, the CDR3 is TGCAGTGCTAGTAGGGGCACTGAAGCTTTCTTT.

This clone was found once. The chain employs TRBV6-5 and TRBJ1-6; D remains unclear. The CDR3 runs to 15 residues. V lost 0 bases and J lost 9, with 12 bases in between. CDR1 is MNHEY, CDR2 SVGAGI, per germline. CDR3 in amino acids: CASSYSPVGLSPLHF. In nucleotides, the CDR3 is TGTGCCAGCAGTTACTCCCCAGTCGGACTTTCACCCCTCCACTTT.

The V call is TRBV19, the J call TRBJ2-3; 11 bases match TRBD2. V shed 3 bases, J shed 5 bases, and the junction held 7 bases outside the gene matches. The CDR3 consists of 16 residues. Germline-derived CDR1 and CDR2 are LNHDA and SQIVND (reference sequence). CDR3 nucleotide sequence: TGTGCCAGTAGTATTTTTAGCGGGGGGGCCGGAGATACGCAGTATTTT. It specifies CASSIFSGGAGDTQYF.

CDR3 DNA sequence: TGTGCCAGCAGTGATCCCTGGGGGACAGGGACAGGAAACACCATATATTTT. Translated: CASSDPWGTGTGNTIYF. The genes are TRBV6-1 and TRBJ1-3, with 9 bases lining up with TRBD1. V gave up 3 bases and J gave up 4 bases; unmatched junction bases: 10. The CDR3 is 17 amino acids. Germline values: CDR1 MNHNS, CDR2 SASEGT.

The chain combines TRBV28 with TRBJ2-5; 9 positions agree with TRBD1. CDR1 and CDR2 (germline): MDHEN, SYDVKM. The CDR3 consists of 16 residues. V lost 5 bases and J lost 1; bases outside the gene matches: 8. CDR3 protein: CASSPTGTGIQETQYF. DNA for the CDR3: TGTGCCAGCAGTCCGACCGGGACAGGGATCCAAGAGACCCAGTACTTC.

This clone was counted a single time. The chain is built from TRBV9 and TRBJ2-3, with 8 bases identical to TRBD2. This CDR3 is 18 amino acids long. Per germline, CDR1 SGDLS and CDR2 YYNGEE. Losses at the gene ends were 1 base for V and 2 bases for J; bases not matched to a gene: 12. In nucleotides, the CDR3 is TGTGCCAGCAGCGTATCGCGGCTAGCGGGTTACCTCACAGATACGCAGTATTTT. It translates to CASSVSRLAGYLTDTQYF. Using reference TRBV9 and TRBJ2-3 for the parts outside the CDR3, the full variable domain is DSGVTQTPKHLITATGQRVTLRCSPRSGDLSVYWYQQSLDQGLQFLIQYYNGEERAKGNILERFSAQQFPDLHSELNLSSLELGDSALYFCASSVSRLAGYLTDTQYFGPGTRLTVL.

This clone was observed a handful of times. The CDR3 DNA follows: TGCGCCAGCAGCTTGACGACAGGGCATAATTCACCCCTCCACTTT. This sequence encodes CASSLTTGHNSPLHF. The rearrangement joins TRBV5-1 to TRBJ1-6; 7 positions match TRBD1. This CDR3 is built from 15 residues. J gave up 5 bases and V 1 base, and 3 bases lay outside the gene matches. CDR1 and CDR2 (germline): SGHRS, YFSETQ.